The 4 T cell receptor beta chains below come from one sample, sequenced in a study of blood T cell repertoires in COVID-19. The method was immunoSEQ multiplex PCR; TCRdb's version includes in-frame clones alone and lacks a portion of them. Here the sample spans more than 300,000 clones, 88% being singletons. The sequenced sample was PBMCs or T cells enriched from blood (not recorded which). The receptors originated from a woman between 18 and 29 years old who had recovered from COVID-19.

V gene TRBV4-3 combines with J gene TRBJ1-1; 9 bases map to TRBD1. The length of the CDR3 is 16 residues. The V gene's germline CDR1 is LGHNA and CDR2 YSLEER. Trimming removed 4 bases from V and 6 bases from J; junction bases left unmatched: 12. As DNA, the CDR3 is TGCGCCAGCAGCCGAACCGGGACAGGGTTGTTCTCTGAAGCTTTCTTT. Protein product: CASSRTGTGLFSEAFF.

This chain links TRBV9 with TRBJ1-4; no clear D. Germline CDR1 reads SGDLS; CDR2 reads YYNGEE. There are 14 residues in the CDR3. V was cut by 4 bases and J by 8 bases, with 15 bases left in between. As DNA, the CDR3 is TGTGCCAGCAGCCGCACAGAGTTTGGAGAAAAACTGTTTTTT. Its protein product is CASSRTEFGEKLFF. The full variable domain, its missing parts supplied by reference TRBV9 and TRBJ1-4, is DSGVTQTPKHLITATGQRVTLRCSPRSGDLSVYWYQQSLDQGLQFLIQYYNGEERAKGNILERFSAQQFPDLHSELNLSSLELGDSALYFCASSRTEFGEKLFFGSGTQLSVL.

This chain's CDR3 is CASSSVSYEQFF. The CDR3 DNA is TGTGCCAGCAGCTCCGTGAGCTATGAGCAGTTCTTC. This chain connects TRBV7-2 to TRBJ2-1; D is uncertain. The CDR3 has 12 amino acids. Trimming cost V 4 bases and J 8 bases, with 9 bases left between them. Germline V CDR1 and CDR2: SGHTA, FQGNSA.

This clone was seen only a few times. The V call is TRBV7-3, the J call TRBJ1-2; the match to TRBD1 covers 8 bases. Germline V lookup: CDR1 SGHTA, CDR2 FQGTGA. The CDR3 spans 16 residues. Trimming cost V 4 bases and J 5 bases; bases outside gene matches: 12. The CDR3 here is CASSWQMTGEEYGYTF. The DNA for the CDR3 is TGTGCCAGCAGCTGGCAAATGACAGGGGAAGAATATGGCTACACCTTC.